A selection of T cell receptor beta chains follows, all from one sample in a study of T cells in Graves' hyperthyroidism and ophthalmopathy. In TCRdb, the multiplex PCR reads were re-called with MiXCR into one record per CDR3 protein. Altogether roughly 300,000 distinct CDR3 sequences are present, 14% being singletons, with the ten largest covering under 30%. The specimen was blood. The receptors shown here come from a woman in her thirties with Graves' hyperthyroidism. CDR3s include the opening cysteine and the closing phenylalanine or tryptophan. The order of the fields is CDR3 protein, CDR3 DNA, clone size, J gene, D gene, CDR3 length, V gene. D genes are given only for firm matches. A clone size is listed for some rows: how often the clone was seen (once, few, many), or a class if it is expanded.

CASSQVSGTGFRTEAFF | TGTGCCAGCAGCCAAGTATCAGGGACAGGGTTTCGCACTGAAGCTTTCTTT | many | TRBJ1-1 | TRBD1 | 17 | TRBV3-1
CSVEFWPFNGYTF | TGCAGCGTTGAATTTTGGCCTTTTAACGGCTACACCTTC | once | TRBJ1-2 | . | 13 | TRBV29-1
CASKQGNYGYTF | TGTGCCAGCAAACAGGGGAACTATGGCTACACCTTC | many | TRBJ1-2 | TRBD1 | 12 | TRBV28
CSARSGQDYYNEQFF | TGCAGTGCTAGGTCCGGACAGGACTACTACAATGAGCAGTTCTTC | many | TRBJ2-1 | . | 15 | TRBV20-1
CSASRGLSMGYTF | TGCAGTGCTAGTCGCGGATTGTCTATGGGCTACACCTTC | many | TRBJ1-2 | . | 13 | TRBV20-1
CASSLPTQLQGEGLYGYTF | TGTGCCAGCAGTTTACCAACCCAATTACAGGGGGAGGGCCTATATGGCTACACCTTC | many | TRBJ1-2 | TRBD1 | 19 | TRBV28
CASSLGQGGSSPLHF | TGCGCCAGCAGCTTGGGTCAGGGAGGGAGTTCACCCCTCCACTTT | . | TRBJ1-6 | . | 15 | TRBV5-1
CASSYSTGFNSPLHF | TGTGCCAGCAGTTACTCGACAGGCTTCAATTCACCCCTCCACTTT | . | TRBJ1-6 | . | 15 | TRBV6-2/TRBV6-3
CSATRDRGRTDTQYF | TGCAGTGCTACCCGGGACAGGGGCCGCACAGATACGCAGTATTTT | few | TRBJ2-3 | TRBD1 | 15 | TRBV20-1
CASTHRTGESPLHF | TGTGCCAGCACCCACCGGACAGGAGAATCACCCCTCCACTTT | many | TRBJ1-6 | TRBD1 | 14 | TRBV28
CASSYSGTGTYEQYF | TGTGCCAGCAGTTACTCCGGGACAGGGACTTACGAGCAGTACTTC | . | TRBJ2-7 | TRBD1 | 15 | TRBV6-5
CASSVPLWTSGDETQYF | TGTGCCAGCAGTGTCCCCTTATGGACTAGCGGAGATGAGACCCAGTACTTC | many | TRBJ2-5 | TRBD2 | 17 | TRBV28
CASKLAGGVYEQYF | TGTGCCAGCAAACTAGCGGGAGGAGTTTACGAGCAGTACTTC | many | TRBJ2-7 | TRBD2 | 14 | TRBV28
CASSWSRSGELFF | TGTGCCAGCAGTTGGAGCCGCTCCGGGGAGCTGTTTTTT | few | TRBJ2-2 | . | 13 | TRBV28
CASTPADRIGGNTIYF | TGTGCCAGTACCCCTGCGGACAGGATCGGTGGAAACACCATATATTTT | . | TRBJ1-3 | TRBD1 | 16 | TRBV19
CASSLEGFRGTETQYF | TGCGCCAGCAGCTTGGAGGGTTTTCGGGGGACAGAGACCCAGTACTTC | once | TRBJ2-5 | . | 16 | TRBV5-1